Reported below is one TCR beta chain. Profiling relied on immunoSEQ multiplex PCR, and the TCRdb table lists in-frame clones only, not all of them. The data hold about 41,000 clones, with around 89% observed a single time. The data are from a study of T cell changes during pregnancy in multiple sclerosis. The TCR originated in a female donor with multiple sclerosis, enrolled in a pregnancy study. The sequencing here drew on CD4+ T cells from peripheral blood mononuclear cells, taken in the first trimester of pregnancy.

Here the CDR3 DNA reads TGTGCCAGCAGTATTCTAGCGGGAGGGAGGGCAGATACGCAGTATTTT. Protein product: CASSILAGGRADTQYF. This chain uses TRBV7-9 with TRBJ2-3, with TRBD2 matching over 12 bases. The ends lost 6 bases at V and 4 bases at J; junction bases unmatched: 8. CDR3 length: 16 residues. Germline V gives CDR1 SEHNR, CDR2 FQNEAQ (reference sequence).